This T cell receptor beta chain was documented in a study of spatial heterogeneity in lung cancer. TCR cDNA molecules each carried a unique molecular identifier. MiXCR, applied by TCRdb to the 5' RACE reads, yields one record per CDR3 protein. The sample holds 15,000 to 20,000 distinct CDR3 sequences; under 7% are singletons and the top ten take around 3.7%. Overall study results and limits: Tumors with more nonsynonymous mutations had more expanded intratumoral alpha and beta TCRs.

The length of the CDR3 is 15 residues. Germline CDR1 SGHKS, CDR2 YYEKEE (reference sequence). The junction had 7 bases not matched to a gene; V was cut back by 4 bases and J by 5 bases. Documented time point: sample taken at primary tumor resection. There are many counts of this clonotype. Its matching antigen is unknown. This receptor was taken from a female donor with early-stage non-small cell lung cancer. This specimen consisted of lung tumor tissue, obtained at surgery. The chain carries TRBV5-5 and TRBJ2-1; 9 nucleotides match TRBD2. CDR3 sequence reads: CASSPRLADNNEQFF. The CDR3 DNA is TGTGCCAGCAGCCCGAGACTAGCGGATAACAATGAGCAGTTCTTC.